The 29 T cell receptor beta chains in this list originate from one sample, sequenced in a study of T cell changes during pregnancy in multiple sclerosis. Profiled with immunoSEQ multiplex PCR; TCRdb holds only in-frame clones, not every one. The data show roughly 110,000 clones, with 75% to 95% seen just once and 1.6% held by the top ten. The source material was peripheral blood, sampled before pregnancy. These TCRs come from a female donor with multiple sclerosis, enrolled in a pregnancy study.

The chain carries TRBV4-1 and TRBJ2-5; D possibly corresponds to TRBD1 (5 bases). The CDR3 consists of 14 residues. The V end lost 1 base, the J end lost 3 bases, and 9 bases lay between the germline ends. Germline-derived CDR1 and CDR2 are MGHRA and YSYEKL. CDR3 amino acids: CASSQVRAKETQYF. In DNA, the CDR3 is TGCGCCAGCAGCCAAGTCAGGGCTAAAGAGACCCAGTACTTC.

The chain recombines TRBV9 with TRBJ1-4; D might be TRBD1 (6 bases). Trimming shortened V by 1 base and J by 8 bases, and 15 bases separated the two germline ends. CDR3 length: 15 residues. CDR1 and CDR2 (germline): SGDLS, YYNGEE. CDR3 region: CASSVSLGAAEKLFF. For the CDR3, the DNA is TGTGCCAGCAGCGTATCGCTGGGGGCAGCCGAAAAACTGTTTTTT.

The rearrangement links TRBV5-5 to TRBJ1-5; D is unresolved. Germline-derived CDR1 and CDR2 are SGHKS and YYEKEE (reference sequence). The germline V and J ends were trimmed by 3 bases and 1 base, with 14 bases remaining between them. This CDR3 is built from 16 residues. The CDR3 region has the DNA TGTGCCAGCAGCTCCTACGGGCGGGAGAGCAATCAGCCCCAGCATTTT. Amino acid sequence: CASSSYGRESNQPQHF.

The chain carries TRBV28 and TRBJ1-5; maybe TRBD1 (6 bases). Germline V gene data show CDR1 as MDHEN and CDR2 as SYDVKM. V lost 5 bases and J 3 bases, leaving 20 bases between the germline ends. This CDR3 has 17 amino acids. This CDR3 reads CASSKTQSDSFNQPQHF. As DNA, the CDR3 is TGTGCCAGCAGTAAAACCCAATCGGACAGCTTCAATCAGCCCCAGCATTTT.

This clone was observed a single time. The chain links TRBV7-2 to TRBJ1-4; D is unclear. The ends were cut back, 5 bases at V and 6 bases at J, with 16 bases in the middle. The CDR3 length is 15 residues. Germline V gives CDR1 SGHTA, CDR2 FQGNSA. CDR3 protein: CASSPGGQRDEKLFF. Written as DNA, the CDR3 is TGTGCCAGCAGCCCCGGAGGTCAGCGGGATGAAAAACTGTTTTTT.

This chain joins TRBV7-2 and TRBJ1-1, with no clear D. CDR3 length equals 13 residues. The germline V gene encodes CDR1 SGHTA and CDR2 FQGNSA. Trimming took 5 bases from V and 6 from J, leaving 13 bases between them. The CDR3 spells CASSPIGRSEAFF. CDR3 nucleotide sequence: TGTGCCAGCAGCCCTATTGGGAGATCTGAAGCTTTCTTT.

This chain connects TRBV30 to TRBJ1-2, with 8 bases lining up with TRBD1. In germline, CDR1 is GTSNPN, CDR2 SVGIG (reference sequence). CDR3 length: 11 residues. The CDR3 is CAADREVGYTF. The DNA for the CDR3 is TGTGCAGCGGACAGGGAGGTTGGCTACACCTTC.

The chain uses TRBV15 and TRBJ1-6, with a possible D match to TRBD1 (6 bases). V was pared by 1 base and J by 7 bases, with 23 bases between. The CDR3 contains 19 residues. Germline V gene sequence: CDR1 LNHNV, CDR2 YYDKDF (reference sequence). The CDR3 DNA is TGTGCCACCAGCAGAGGTGGGCTCCGGGTGGGACACAACAATTCACCCCTCCACTTT. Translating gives CATSRGGLRVGHNNSPLHF.

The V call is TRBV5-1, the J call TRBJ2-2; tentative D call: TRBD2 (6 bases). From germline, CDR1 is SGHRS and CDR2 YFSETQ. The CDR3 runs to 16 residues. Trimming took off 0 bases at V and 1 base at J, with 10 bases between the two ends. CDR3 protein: CASSLDHSGNTGELFF. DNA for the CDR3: TGCGCCAGCAGCTTGGATCATAGCGGGAACACCGGGGAGCTGTTTTTT.

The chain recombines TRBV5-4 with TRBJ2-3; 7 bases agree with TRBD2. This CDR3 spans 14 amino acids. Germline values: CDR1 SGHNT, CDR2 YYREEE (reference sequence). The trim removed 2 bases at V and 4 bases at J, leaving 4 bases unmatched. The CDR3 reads CASSFSREADTQYF. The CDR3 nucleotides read TGTGCCAGCAGCTTTTCACGGGAGGCAGATACGCAGTATTTT.

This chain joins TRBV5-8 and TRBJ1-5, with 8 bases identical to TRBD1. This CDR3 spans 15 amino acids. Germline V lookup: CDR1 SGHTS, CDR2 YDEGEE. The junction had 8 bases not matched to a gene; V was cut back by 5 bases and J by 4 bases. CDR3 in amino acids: CASRPGQGGNQPQHF. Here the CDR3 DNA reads TGTGCCAGCAGACCCGGACAGGGAGGGAATCAGCCCCAGCATTTT.

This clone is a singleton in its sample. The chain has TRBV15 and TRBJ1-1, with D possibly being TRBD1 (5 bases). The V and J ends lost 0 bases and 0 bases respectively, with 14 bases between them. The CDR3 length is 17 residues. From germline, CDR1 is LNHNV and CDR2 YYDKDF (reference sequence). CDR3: CATSRDGQGGLNTEAFF. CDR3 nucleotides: TGTGCCACCAGCAGAGACGGGCAGGGAGGGTTGAACACTGAAGCTTTCTTT.

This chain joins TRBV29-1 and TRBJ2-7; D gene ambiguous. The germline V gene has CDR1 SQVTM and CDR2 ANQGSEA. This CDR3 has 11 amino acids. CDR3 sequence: CIPVPRGEQYF. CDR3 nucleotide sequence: TGCATTCCGGTCCCCCGAGGCGAGCAGTACTTC.

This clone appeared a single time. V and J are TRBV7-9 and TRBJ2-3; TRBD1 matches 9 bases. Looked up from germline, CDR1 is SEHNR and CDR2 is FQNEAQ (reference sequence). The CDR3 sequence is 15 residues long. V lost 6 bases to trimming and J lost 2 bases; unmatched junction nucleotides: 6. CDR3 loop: CASSLGDRDTDTQYF. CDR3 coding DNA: TGTGCCAGCAGTCTAGGGGACAGGGACACAGATACGCAGTATTTT.

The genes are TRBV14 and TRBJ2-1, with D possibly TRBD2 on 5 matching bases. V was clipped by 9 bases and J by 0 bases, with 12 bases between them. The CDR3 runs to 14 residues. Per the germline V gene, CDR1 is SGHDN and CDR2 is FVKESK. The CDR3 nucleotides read TGTGCCAGGAAAGTGGGGAGCTCCTACAATGAGCAGTTCTTC. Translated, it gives CARKVGSSYNEQFF.

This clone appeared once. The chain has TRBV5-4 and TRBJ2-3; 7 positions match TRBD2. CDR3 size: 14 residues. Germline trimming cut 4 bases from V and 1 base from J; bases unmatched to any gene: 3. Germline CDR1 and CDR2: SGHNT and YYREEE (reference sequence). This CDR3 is CASSDLAGTDTQYF. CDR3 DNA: TGTGCCAGCAGCGACCTAGCGGGCACAGATACGCAGTATTTT.

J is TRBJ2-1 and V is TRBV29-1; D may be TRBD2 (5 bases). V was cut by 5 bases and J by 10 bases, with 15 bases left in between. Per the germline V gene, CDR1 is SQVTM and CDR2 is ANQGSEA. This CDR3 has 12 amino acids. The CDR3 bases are TGCAGCGTTTCCCACGCCTCGGGGGAGCAGTTCTTC. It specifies CSVSHASGEQFF.

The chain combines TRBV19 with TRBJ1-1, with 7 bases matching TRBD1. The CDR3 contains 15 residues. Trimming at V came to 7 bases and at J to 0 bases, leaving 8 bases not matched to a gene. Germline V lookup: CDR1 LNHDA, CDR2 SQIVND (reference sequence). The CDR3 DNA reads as TGTGCCAGTACCCCTAGGACAGGATTGAACACTGAAGCTTTCTTT. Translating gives CASTPRTGLNTEAFF.

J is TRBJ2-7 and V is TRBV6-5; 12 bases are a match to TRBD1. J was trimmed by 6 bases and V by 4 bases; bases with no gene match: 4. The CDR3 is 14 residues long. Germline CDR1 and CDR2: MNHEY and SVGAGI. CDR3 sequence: CASSSRDRGREQYF. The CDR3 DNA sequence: TGTGCCAGCAGTTCACGGGACAGGGGGCGCGAGCAGTACTTC.

This CDR3 reads CASSSRGPRRNTEAFF. CDR3 in DNA: TGTGCCAGCAGTTCCCGAGGCCCCAGACGTAACACTGAAGCTTTCTTT. The chain uses TRBV6-5 and TRBJ1-1; D unclear. Germline CDR1 and CDR2: MNHEY and SVGAGI. V dropped 4 bases and J dropped 2 bases, with 17 bases sitting between them. The CDR3 extends over 16 amino acids.

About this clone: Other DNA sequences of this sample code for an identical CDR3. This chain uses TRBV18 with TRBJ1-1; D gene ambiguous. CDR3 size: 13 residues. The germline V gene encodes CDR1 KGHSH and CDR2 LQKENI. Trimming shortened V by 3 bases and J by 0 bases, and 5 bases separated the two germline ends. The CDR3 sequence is CASSPDMNTEAFF. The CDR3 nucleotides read TGTGCCAGCTCACCTGACATGAACACTGAAGCTTTCTTT.

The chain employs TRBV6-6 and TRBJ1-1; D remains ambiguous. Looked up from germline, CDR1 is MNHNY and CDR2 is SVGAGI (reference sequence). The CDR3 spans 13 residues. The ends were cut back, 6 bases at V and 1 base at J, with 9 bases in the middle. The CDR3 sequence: CASSYRQNTEAFF. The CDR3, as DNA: TGTGCCAGCAGCTATAGACAGAACACTGAAGCTTTCTTT.

This CDR3 is CAISESVGGGPVEQYF. In DNA, the CDR3 is TGTGCCATCAGTGAGTCCGTCGGGGGGGGGCCGGTCGAGCAGTACTTC. The J gene is TRBJ2-7, the V gene TRBV10-3; 8 bases match TRBD2. Germline assignment: CDR1 ENHRY and CDR2 SYGVKD. CDR3 size: 16 residues. V lost 0 bases to trimming and J lost 6 bases; unmatched junction nucleotides: 10.

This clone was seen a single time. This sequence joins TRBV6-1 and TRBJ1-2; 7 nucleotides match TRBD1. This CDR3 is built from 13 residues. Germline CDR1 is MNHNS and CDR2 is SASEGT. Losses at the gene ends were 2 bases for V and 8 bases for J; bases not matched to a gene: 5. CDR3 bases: TGTGCCAGCAGTGAAACAGGGGTAGACGGCTACACCTTC. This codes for CASSETGVDGYTF.

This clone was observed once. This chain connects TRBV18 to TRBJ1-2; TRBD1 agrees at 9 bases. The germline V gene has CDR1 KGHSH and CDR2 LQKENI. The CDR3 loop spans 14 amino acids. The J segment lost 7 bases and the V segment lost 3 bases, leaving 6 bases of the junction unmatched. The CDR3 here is CASSPLGQGGGYTF. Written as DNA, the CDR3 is TGTGCCAGCTCACCGCTGGGACAGGGAGGTGGCTACACCTTC.

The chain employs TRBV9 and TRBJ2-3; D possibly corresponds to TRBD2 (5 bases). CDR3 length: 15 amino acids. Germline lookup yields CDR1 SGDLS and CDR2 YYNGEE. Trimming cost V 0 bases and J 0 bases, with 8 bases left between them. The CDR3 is CASSVDGGSTDTQYF. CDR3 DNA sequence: TGTGCCAGCAGCGTAGACGGCGGGAGCACAGATACGCAGTATTTT.

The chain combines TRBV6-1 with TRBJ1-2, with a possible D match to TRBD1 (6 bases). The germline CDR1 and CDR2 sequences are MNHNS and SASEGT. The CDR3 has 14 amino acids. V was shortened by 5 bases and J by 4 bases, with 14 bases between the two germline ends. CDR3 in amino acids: CASSPRTVLYGYTF. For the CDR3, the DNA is TGTGCCAGCAGTCCACGGACAGTCCTCTATGGCTACACCTTC.

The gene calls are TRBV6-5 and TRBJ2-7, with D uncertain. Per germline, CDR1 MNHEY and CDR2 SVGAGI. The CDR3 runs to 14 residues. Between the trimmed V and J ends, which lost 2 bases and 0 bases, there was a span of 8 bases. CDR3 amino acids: CASSYHGSSYEQYF. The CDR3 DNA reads TGTGCCAGCAGTTACCACGGGTCCTCCTACGAGCAGTACTTC.

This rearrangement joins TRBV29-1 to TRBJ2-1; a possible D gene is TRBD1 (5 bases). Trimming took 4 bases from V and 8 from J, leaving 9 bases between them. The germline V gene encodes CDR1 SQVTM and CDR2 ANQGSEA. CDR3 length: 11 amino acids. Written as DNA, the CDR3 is TGCAGCGTTGTCAGGGCTCATGAGCAGTTCTTC. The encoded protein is CSVVRAHEQFF.